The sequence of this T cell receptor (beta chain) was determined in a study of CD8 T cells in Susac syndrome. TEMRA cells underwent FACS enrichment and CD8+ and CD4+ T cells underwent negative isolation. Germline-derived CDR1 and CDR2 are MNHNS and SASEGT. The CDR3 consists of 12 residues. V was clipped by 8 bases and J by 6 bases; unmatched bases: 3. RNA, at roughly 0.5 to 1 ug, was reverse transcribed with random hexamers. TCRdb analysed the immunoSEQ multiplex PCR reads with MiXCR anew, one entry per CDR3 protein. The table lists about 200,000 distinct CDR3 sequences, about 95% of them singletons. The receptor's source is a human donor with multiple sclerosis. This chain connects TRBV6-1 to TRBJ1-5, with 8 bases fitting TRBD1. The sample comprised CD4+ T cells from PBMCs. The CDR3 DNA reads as TGTGCCAGCCGGACAGGGCTTCAGCCCCAGCATTTT. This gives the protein CASRTGLQPQHF.